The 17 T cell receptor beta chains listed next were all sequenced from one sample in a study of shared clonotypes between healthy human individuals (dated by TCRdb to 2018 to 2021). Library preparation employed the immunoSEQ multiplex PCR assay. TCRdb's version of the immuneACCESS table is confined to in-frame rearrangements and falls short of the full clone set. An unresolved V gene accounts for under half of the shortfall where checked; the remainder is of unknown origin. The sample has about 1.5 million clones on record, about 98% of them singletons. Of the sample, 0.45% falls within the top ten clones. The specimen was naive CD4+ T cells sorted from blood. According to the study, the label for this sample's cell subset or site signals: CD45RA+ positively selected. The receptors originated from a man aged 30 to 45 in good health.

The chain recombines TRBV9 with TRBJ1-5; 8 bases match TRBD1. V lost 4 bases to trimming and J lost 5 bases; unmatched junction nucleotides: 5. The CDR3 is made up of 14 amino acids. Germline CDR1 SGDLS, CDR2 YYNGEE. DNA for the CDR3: TGTGCCAGCAGCACCGACAGGGGATATCAGCCCCAGCATTTT. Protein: CASSTDRGYQPQHF.

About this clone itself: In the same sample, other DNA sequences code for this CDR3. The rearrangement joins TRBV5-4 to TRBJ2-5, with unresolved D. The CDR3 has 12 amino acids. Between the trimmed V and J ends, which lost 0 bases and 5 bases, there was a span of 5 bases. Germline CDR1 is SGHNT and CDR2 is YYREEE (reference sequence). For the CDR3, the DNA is TGTGCCAGCAGCTTGGTCAGTGAGACCCAGTACTTC. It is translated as CASSLVSETQYF.

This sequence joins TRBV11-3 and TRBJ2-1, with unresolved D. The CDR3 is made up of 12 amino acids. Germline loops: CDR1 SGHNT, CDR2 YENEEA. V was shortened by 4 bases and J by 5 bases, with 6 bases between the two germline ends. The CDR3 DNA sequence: TGTGCCAGCAGCTCAGGCCACAATGAGCAGTTCTTC. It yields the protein CASSSGHNEQFF.

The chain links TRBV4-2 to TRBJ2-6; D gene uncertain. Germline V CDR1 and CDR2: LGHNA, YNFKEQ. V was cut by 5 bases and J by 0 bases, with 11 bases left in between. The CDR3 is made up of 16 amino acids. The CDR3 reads CASSWGENSGANVLTF. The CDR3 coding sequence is TGTGCCAGCAGCTGGGGTGAAAACTCTGGGGCCAACGTCCTGACTTTC.

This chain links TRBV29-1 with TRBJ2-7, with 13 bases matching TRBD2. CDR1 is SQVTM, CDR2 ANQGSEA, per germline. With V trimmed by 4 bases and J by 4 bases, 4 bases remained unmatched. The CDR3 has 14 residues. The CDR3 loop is CSVGRTSGSYEQYF. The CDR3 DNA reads TGCAGCGTTGGGAGGACTAGCGGGAGTTACGAGCAGTACTTC.

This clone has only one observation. CDR3 residues: CASTTTPSSYNEQFF. DNA of the CDR3: TGTGCCAGTACTACGACTCCTAGCTCCTACAATGAGCAGTTCTTC. The chain is built from TRBV19 and TRBJ2-1, with D uncertain. Trimming took off 7 bases at V and 0 bases at J, with 13 bases between the two ends. Germline V gives CDR1 LNHDA, CDR2 SQIVND (reference sequence). The CDR3 is 15 amino acids.

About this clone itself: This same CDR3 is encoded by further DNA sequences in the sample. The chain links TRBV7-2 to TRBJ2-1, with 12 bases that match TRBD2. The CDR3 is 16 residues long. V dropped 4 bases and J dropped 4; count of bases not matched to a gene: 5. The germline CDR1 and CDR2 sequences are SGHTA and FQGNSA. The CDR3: CASSSLGLAGYNEQFF. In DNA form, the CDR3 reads TGTGCCAGCAGCTCCCTCGGACTAGCGGGATACAATGAGCAGTTCTTC.

The CDR3 region is CASSEDRQGGYPEKLFF. The CDR3 DNA sequence: TGTGCCAGCAGTGAAGATCGGCAGGGGGGTTATCCTGAAAAACTGTTTTTT. V is TRBV6-1 and J is TRBJ1-4, with 7 bases that match TRBD1. This CDR3 contains 17 residues. Germline V gives CDR1 MNHNS, CDR2 SASEGT. The J segment lost 7 bases and the V segment lost 1 base, leaving 12 bases of the junction unmatched.

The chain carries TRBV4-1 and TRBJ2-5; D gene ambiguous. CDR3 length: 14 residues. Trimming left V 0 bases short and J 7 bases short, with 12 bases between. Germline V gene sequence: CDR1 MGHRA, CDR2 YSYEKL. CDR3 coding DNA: TGCGCCAGCAGCCAAGACGGGCTGGGCGCGACCCAGTACTTC. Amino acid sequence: CASSQDGLGATQYF.

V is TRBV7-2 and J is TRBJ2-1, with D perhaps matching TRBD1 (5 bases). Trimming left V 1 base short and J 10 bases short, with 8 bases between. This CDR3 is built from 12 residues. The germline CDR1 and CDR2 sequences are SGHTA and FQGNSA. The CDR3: CASSLDHREQFF. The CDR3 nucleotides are TGTGCCAGCAGCTTAGACCACAGGGAGCAGTTCTTC.

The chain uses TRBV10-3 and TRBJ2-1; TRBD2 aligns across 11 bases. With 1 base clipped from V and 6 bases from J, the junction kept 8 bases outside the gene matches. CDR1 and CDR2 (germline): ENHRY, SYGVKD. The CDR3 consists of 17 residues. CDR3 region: CAISELLTSGSGNEQFF. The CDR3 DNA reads TGTGCCATCAGTGAGTTGCTAACTAGCGGGAGTGGCAATGAGCAGTTCTTC.

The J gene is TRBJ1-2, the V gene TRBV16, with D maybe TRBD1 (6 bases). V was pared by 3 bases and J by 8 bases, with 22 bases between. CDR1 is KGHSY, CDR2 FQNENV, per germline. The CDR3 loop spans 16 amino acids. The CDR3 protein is CASSQQPGQPIRGYTF. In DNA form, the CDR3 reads TGTGCCAGCAGCCAGCAACCAGGACAGCCAATAAGGGGCTACACCTTC.

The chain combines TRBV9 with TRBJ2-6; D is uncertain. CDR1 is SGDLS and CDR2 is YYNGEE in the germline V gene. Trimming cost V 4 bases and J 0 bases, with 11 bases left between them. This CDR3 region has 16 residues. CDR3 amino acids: CASSFTTPSGANVLTF. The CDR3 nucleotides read TGTGCCAGCAGCTTTACAACCCCCTCTGGGGCCAACGTCCTGACTTTC.

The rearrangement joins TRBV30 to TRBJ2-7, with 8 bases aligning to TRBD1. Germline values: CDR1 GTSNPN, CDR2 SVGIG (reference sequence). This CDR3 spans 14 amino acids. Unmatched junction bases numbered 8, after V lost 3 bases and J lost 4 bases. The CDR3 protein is CAWREDRAGYEQYF. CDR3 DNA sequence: TGTGCCTGGAGAGAGGACAGGGCAGGGTACGAGCAGTACTTC.

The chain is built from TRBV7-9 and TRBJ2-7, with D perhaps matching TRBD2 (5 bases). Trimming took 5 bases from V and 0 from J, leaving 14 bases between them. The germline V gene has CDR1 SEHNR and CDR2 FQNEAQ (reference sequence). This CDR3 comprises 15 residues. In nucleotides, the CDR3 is TGTGCCAGCAGCGTGGAGGTCAGGAGCTCCTACGAGCAGTACTTC. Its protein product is CASSVEVRSSYEQYF.

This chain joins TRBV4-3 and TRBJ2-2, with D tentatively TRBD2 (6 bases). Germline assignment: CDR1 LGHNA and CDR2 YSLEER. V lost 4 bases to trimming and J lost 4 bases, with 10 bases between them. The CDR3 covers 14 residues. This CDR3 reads CASSPGLFTGELFF. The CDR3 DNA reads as TGCGCCAGCAGCCCGGGACTTTTCACCGGGGAGCTGTTTTTT.

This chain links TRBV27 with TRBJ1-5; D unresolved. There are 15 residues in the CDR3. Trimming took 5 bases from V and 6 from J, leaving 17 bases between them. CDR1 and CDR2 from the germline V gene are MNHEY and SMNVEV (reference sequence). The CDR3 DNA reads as TGTGCCAGCAGTCCCCTAGGTGCCCGTGGTCAGCCCCAGCATTTT. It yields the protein CASSPLGARGQPQHF.